One sample yielded the 30 T cell receptor beta chains listed below, sequenced in a study of spatial heterogeneity in lung cancer. Study-level results: Tracking of tumor mutation counts was seen in expanded intratumoral alpha and beta TCR counts.

One entry per CDR3 protein results from TCRdb running MiXCR on the 5' RACE reads. The sample consists of thousands of distinct CDR3 sequences, roughly 13% of them appearing once. The time point denotes: sample taken at primary tumor resection. Antigens for these TCRs are unknown. The sequenced sample was lung tumor tissue, obtained at surgery. All receptors derive from a female donor with early-stage non-small cell lung cancer.

This clonotype was counted many times. The chain is built from TRBV28 and TRBJ1-5; 10 bases match TRBD1. The trim removed 3 bases at V and 11 bases at J, leaving 13 bases unmatched. The CDR3 length is 16 residues. Looked up from germline, CDR1 is MDHEN and CDR2 is SYDVKM. The CDR3 region is CASSFSDRGLTVTQHF. CDR3 sequence (DNA): TGTGCCAGCAGTTTTAGCGACAGGGGGCTAACCGTGACCCAGCATTTT. The variable domain in full, with the rest retrieved from reference TRBV28 and TRBJ1-5, is DVKVTQSSRYLVKRTGEKVFLECVQDMDHENMFWYRQDPGLGLRLIYFSYDVKMKEKGDIPEGYSVSREKKERFSLILESASTNQTSMYLCASSFSDRGLTVTQHFGDGTRLSIL.

This clonotype has at least ten counts. This chain uses TRBV10-2 with TRBJ2-1, with D unclear. Trimming cost V 5 bases and J 4 bases, with 9 bases left between them. The germline V gene encodes CDR1 WSHSY and CDR2 SAAADI. CDR3 length: 13 amino acids. The CDR3 region has the DNA TGCGCCAGCAGTCCCGAGTGGTACAATGAGCAGTTCTTC. This gives the protein CASSPEWYNEQFF.

The rearrangement uses TRBV5-1 and TRBJ2-7; D is perhaps TRBD1 or TRBD2 (5 bases each). Looked up from germline, CDR1 is SGHRS and CDR2 is YFSETQ. Trimming removed 2 bases at V and 1 base at J, with 16 bases between. This CDR3 spans 16 amino acids. The chain's CDR3 is CASSLSTGTDSYEQYF. CDR3 coding DNA: TGCGCCAGCAGCTTATCCACCGGGACGGATTCCTACGAGCAGTACTTC.

By share, this clonotype counts as medium-sized. The CDR3 is CASSSGSLRGNEQFF. DNA of the CDR3: TGTGCCAGCAGTTCCGGGAGCCTCCGCGGGAATGAGCAGTTCTTC. The chain recombines TRBV6-2 or TRBV6-3 with TRBJ2-1; weak D call: TRBD2 (6 bases). The CDR3 loop spans 15 amino acids. Germline CDR1 is MNHEY and CDR2 is SVGEGT. V was trimmed by 4 bases and J by 7 bases, leaving 17 bases between them.

As to this clonotype: A clone one base away is much larger, so this may be a read error. The V and J genes are TRBV11-2 and TRBJ2-5; D may be TRBD1 (5 bases). The CDR3 spans 12 residues. From germline, CDR1 is SGHAT and CDR2 FQNNGV. CDR3 in DNA: TGTGTCAGCTTTGGGGCAGGGAAGACCCAGTACTTC. This encodes CVSFGAGKTQYF.

This chain uses TRBV7-8 with TRBJ1-4, with TRBD1 matching over 7 bases. V lost 6 bases, J lost 8 bases, and 12 bases stayed unmatched. The CDR3 length is 15 residues. CDR1 and CDR2 from the germline V gene are SGHVS and FQNEAQ. The DNA for the CDR3 is TGTGCCAGCAGGGGGGAACAGGGGAGAAAGGAAAAACTGTTTTTT. Protein product: CASRGEQGRKEKLFF.

This clonotype is medium-sized in the sample. J is TRBJ2-7 and V is TRBV3-1, with 8 positions matching TRBD1. V was clipped by 5 bases and J by 1 base; unmatched bases: 7. Germline assignment: CDR1 LGHDT and CDR2 YNNKEL (reference sequence). This CDR3 region has 15 residues. The CDR3 spells CASSFRQGLSYEQYF. The CDR3 nucleotides read TGTGCCAGCAGCTTCCGACAGGGGTTATCCTACGAGCAGTACTTC.

V gene TRBV5-1 combines with J gene TRBJ2-2, with TRBD2 matching 10 bases. The length of the CDR3 is 18 residues. Trimming at V came to 1 base and at J to 5 bases, leaving 11 bases not matched to a gene. The germline CDR1 and CDR2 sequences are SGHRS and YFSETQ. CDR3 nucleotide sequence: TGCGCCAGCAGCTTGAACCCAGCGGGAGGGCCAAGGACCGGGGAGCTGTTTTTT. Its protein is CASSLNPAGGPRTGELFF.

By proportion, this clonotype is medium-sized. V usage is TRBV28 and J usage is TRBJ2-1; tentatively, D is TRBD2 (6 bases). V gave up 5 bases and J gave up 7 bases, with 21 bases separating them. This CDR3 has 16 amino acids. CDR1 and CDR2 (germline): MDHEN, SYDVKM. CDR3 sequence (DNA): TGTGCCAGCAGTCCACTCTTCGGGACTCGCGGGAATGAGCAGTTCTTC. Protein sequence: CASSPLFGTRGNEQFF. Full variable domain (remainder filled in from reference TRBV28 and TRBJ2-1): DVKVTQSSRYLVKRTGEKVFLECVQDMDHENMFWYRQDPGLGLRLIYFSYDVKMKEKGDIPEGYSVSREKKERFSLILESASTNQTSMYLCASSPLFGTRGNEQFFGPGTRLTVL.

This clonotype was detected ten times or more. The V gene is TRBV6-5, the J gene TRBJ2-7; tentatively, D is TRBD1 (6 bases). This CDR3 spans 16 amino acids. The ends were cut back, 6 bases at V and 1 base at J, with 19 bases in the middle. Per germline, CDR1 MNHEY and CDR2 SVGAGI. CDR3 in amino acids: CASRSPGTRLSYEQYF. The CDR3, as DNA: TGTGCCAGCAGATCCCCCGGGACAAGGCTTTCCTACGAGCAGTACTTC.

At least ten counts were recorded for this clonotype. The rearrangement links TRBV18 to TRBJ2-5; D may be TRBD2 (6 bases). Per the germline V gene, CDR1 is KGHSH and CDR2 is LQKENI. V lost 2 bases, J lost 3 bases, and 10 bases lay in between. The CDR3 has 14 amino acids. The CDR3: CASSPSREEETQYF. In DNA, the CDR3 is TGTGCCAGCTCACCAAGCAGGGAGGAAGAGACCCAGTACTTC.

By share, this clonotype ranks as medium-sized. The chain couples TRBV9 to TRBJ2-2; D perhaps matches TRBD1 (6 bases). V dropped 0 bases and J dropped 13 bases, with 13 bases sitting between them. Per the germline V gene, CDR1 is SGDLS and CDR2 is YYNGEE. This CDR3 comprises 13 residues. The CDR3 sequence is CASSVATGIGLFF. CDR3 DNA sequence: TGTGCCAGCAGCGTAGCTACAGGGATAGGGCTGTTTTTT.

The chain is built from TRBV4-1 and TRBJ2-1; 7 positions agree with TRBD2. The CDR3 length is 18 residues. Germline lookup yields CDR1 MGHRA and CDR2 YSYEKL. V shed 1 base, J shed 2 bases, and the junction held 11 bases outside the gene matches. CDR3 in amino acids: CASSQAEGGRGAYNEQFF. The CDR3 DNA reads as TGCGCCAGCAGCCAAGCAGAAGGTGGGAGGGGAGCCTACAATGAGCAGTTCTTC.

In this sample, this clonotype is medium-sized. The chain has TRBV18 and TRBJ2-6; possibly TRBD2 for D (5 bases). V was trimmed by 0 bases and J by 3 bases, leaving 9 bases between them. The CDR3 loop spans 16 amino acids. Germline V gene lookup returns CDR1 KGHSH and CDR2 LQKENI. The CDR3 DNA reads as TGTGCCAGCTCACCACCGGCGAGGGTTGGGGCCAACGTCCTGACTTTC. As protein: CASSPPARVGANVLTF.

This clonotype was detected many times. The chain links TRBV24-1 to TRBJ2-1; D is unclear. The CDR3 runs 16 residues. Germline lookup yields CDR1 KGHDR and CDR2 SFDVKD. Trimming stripped 4 bases from V and 2 bases from J, with 14 bases between. The CDR3 spells CATSDESYGPYNEQFF. The DNA for the CDR3 is TGTGCCACCAGTGACGAGTCCTACGGCCCCTACAATGAGCAGTTCTTC.

This clonotype was counted at least ten times. The chain has TRBV12-3 or TRBV12-4 and TRBJ2-3; TRBD2 is a possible D gene (6 bases). V was shortened by 6 bases and J by 0 bases, with 16 bases between the two germline ends. This CDR3 has 16 residues. The CDR3 bases are TGTGCCAGCAGCCCCGGCGCCGGGACTAGCACAGATACGCAGTATTTT. Its translation: CASSPGAGTSTDTQYF.

In this sample, this clonotype turned up many times. V and J are TRBV14 and TRBJ2-7; 8 positions agree with TRBD1. The germline V gene has CDR1 SGHDN and CDR2 FVKESK. J lost 2 bases, V lost 2 bases, and 5 bases had no gene match. The CDR3 runs 15 residues. The CDR3 coding sequence is TGTGCCAGCAGCCAACCGGGGACAGGAGCCTACGAGCAGTACTTC. Its translation: CASSQPGTGAYEQYF.

This clonotype is medium-sized (0.01 to 0.1%). The V and J genes are TRBV20-1 and TRBJ2-3; possible D gene TRBD1, 5 bases. This CDR3 contains 12 residues. Germline CDR1 and CDR2: DFQATT and SNEGSKA (reference sequence). V was shortened by 1 base and J by 3 bases, with 5 bases between the two germline ends. For the CDR3, the DNA is TGCAGTGCTAGAGGGACAACAGATACGCAGTATTTT. Translating gives CSARGTTDTQYF.

This clonotype is labeled as medium-sized. The chain couples TRBV5-6 to TRBJ2-3, with D tentatively TRBD1 (6 bases). The CDR3 spans 14 residues. V was trimmed by 4 bases and J by 3 bases, leaving 12 bases between them. Looked up from germline, CDR1 is SGHDT and CDR2 is YYEEEE. CDR3 coding DNA: TGTGCCAGCAGCACCGGACAGAGGACAGATACGCAGTATTTT. Residues: CASSTGQRTDTQYF.

This clonotype was seen many times. The genes are TRBV6-5 and TRBJ2-1, with a possible D match to TRBD2 (7 bases). From germline, CDR1 is MNHEY and CDR2 SVGAGI. V was shortened by 6 bases and J by 0 bases, with 15 bases between the two germline ends. This CDR3 spans 16 amino acids. CDR3 amino acids: CASSFRGGGSYNEQFF. The CDR3, as DNA: TGTGCCAGCAGCTTCCGAGGGGGGGGCTCCTACAATGAGCAGTTCTTC.

By frequency in the sample, this clonotype is medium-sized. V gene TRBV20-1 combines with J gene TRBJ1-5, with D unclear. The CDR3 is 12 amino acids. V lost 3 bases and J lost 5, with 8 bases in between. CDR1 and CDR2 (germline): DFQATT, SNEGSKA (reference sequence). The CDR3 coding sequence is TGCAGTGCTAGGGTCGGGGATCAGCCCCAGCATTTT. Translation: CSARVGDQPQHF.

This clonotype rates as medium-sized (0.01 to 0.1%). This chain uses TRBV5-1 with TRBJ2-4; 10 bases are a match to TRBD2. J lost 6 bases, V lost 4 bases, and 7 bases had no gene match. Germline V lookup: CDR1 SGHRS, CDR2 YFSETQ. This CDR3 is built from 15 residues. CDR3 protein: CASSDQGTSANIQYF. The CDR3 DNA follows: TGCGCCAGCAGCGATCAAGGGACTAGCGCAAACATTCAGTACTTC.

Relative to its sample, this clonotype is medium-sized. In DNA form, the CDR3 reads TGTGCCAGCAGCCAAGATAACTTGGGGTACGAGCAGTACTTC. It codes for CASSQDNLGYEQYF. This rearrangement joins TRBV3-1 to TRBJ2-7; D gene ambiguous. V was cut by 0 bases and J by 4 bases, with 10 bases left in between. Per germline, CDR1 LGHDT and CDR2 YNNKEL (reference sequence). The length of the CDR3 is 14 residues.

This clonotype was seen repeatedly, ten times or more. CDR3 coding DNA: TGTGCCACCCCGGGGTCGATTAACTATGGCTACACCTTC. This sequence encodes CATPGSINYGYTF. The V call is TRBV6-6, the J call TRBJ1-2; D not resolved. The V gene lost 10 bases and the J gene lost 1 base, with 13 bases spanning the gap. Germline loops: CDR1 MNHNY, CDR2 SVGAGI (reference sequence). This CDR3 is built from 13 residues.

The rearrangement links TRBV10-3 to TRBJ2-7; a possible D gene is TRBD2 (6 bases). V was clipped by 6 bases and J by 2 bases, with 14 bases between them. The CDR3 has 14 residues. Germline assignment: CDR1 ENHRY and CDR2 SYGVKD. The DNA of the CDR3 is TGTGCCATCAGACCTAGGGACTCAACCTACGAGCAGTACTTC. The encoded protein is CAIRPRDSTYEQYF.

This chain joins TRBV20-1 and TRBJ2-7, with D possibly being TRBD2 (6 bases). Looked up from germline, CDR1 is DFQATT and CDR2 is SNEGSKA (reference sequence). V lost 2 bases, J lost 6 bases, and 23 bases lay in between. The CDR3 spans 16 residues. The CDR3 coding sequence is TGCAGTGCTAGAAGCGAGTTGCGGGACGTCCACCGCGAGCAGTACTTC. Translation: CSARSELRDVHREQYF.

By proportion, this clonotype is medium-sized. The V and J genes are TRBV11-2 and TRBJ2-5; weak D call: TRBD1 (5 bases). This CDR3 has 14 amino acids. Germline V gene lookup returns CDR1 SGHAT and CDR2 FQNNGV. Trimming pared 1 base from V and 1 base from J, leaving 7 bases between. DNA for the CDR3: TGTGCCAGCAGCTTAGTGACAGTCCAAGAGACCCAGTACTTC. Its translation: CASSLVTVQETQYF.

This clonotype is medium-sized in the sample. V and J are TRBV2 and TRBJ1-2; 7 bases are a match to TRBD1. The CDR3 contains 12 residues. With 6 bases clipped from V and 7 bases from J, the junction kept 5 bases outside the gene matches. Germline CDR1 and CDR2: SNHLY and FYNNEI. The chain's CDR3 is CASSPTGAGYTF. The CDR3 region has the DNA TGTGCCAGCAGCCCAACAGGGGCTGGCTACACCTTC. The full variable domain, its missing parts supplied by reference TRBV2 and TRBJ1-2, is EPEVTQTPSHQVTQMGQEVILRCVPISNHLYFYWYRQILGQKVEFLVSFYNNEISEKSEIFDDQFSVERPDGSNFTLKIRSTKLEDSAMYFCASSPTGAGYTFGSGTRLTVV.

By share of the sample, this clonotype is medium-sized. The chain uses TRBV27 and TRBJ2-4; no firm D call. Germline V CDR1 and CDR2: MNHEY, SMNVEV (reference sequence). The CDR3 covers 17 residues. V was cut by 5 bases and J by 6 bases, with 23 bases left in between. CDR3 DNA sequence: TGTGCCAGCAGTCCACACCTTCCTTTCAGGTCGATAAACATTCAGTACTTC. As protein: CASSPHLPFRSINIQYF.

By sample share, this clonotype is medium-sized (0.01 to 0.1%). V and J are TRBV6-2 or TRBV6-3 and TRBJ2-5; no firm D call. Germline V CDR1 and CDR2: MNHEY, SVGEGT. The CDR3 sequence is 13 residues long. Deletions cut 2 bases from V and 4 bases from J, with 8 bases between. CDR3 nucleotide sequence: TGTGCCAGCAGTTACGGGCACGGAGAGACCCAGTACTTC. Residues: CASSYGHGETQYF.